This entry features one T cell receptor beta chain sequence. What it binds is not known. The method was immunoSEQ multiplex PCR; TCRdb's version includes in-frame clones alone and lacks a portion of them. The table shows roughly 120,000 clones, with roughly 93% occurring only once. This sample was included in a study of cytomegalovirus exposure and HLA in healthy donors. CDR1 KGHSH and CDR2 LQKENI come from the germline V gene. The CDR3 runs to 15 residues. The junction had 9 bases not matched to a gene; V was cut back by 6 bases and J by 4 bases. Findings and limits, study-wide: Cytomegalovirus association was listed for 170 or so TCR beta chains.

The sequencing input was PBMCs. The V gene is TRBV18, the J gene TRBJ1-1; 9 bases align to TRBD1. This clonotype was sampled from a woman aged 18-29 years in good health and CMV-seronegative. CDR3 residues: CASSAPYRGRTEAFF. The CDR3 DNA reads TGTGCCAGCTCCGCACCGTACAGGGGGCGCACTGAAGCTTTCTTT.